The sequence of this T cell receptor beta chain was determined in a study of blood T cell repertoires in COVID-19. Overall study context: Some COVID-19 samples were acute and others convalescent; all came from the United States, Italy and Spain. The cDNA or gDNA used as material had been derived from T cells, B-cell-depleted T cells, or PBMCs.

Original methodology: Estimates of nucleated cell counts were drawn from the amplification of reference gene primers. Repertoires were generated with immunoSEQ multiplex PCR, while TCRdb's copy carries only in-frame clones and drops some. V and J calls and clone size are as listed in that table; D and trimming were resolved from the DNA. This table holds roughly 110,000 clones, approximately 90% found once. The CDR3 has 14 amino acids. Trimming took off 7 bases at V and 11 bases at J, with 18 bases between the two ends. The germline gives CDR1 LNHDA, CDR2 SQIVND (reference sequence). The specimen was peripheral blood. This chain joins TRBV19 and TRBJ1-6, with TRBD1 as a possible D gene (5 bases). This TCR was recovered from a human donor with acute or convalescent COVID-19. The donor label of this sample is uncertain. The CDR3 sequence: CASTDEGQGAPLHF. Written as DNA, the CDR3 is TGTGCCAGTACCGACGAAGGGCAGGGCGCACCCCTCCACTTT.